This T cell receptor beta chain was identified during a study of blood T cell repertoires in COVID-19 (dated by TCRdb to between 2020 and 2021). Turning to the overall study: The collaborator samples originated in the United States, Italy and Spain and spanned the acute and convalescent phases of COVID-19. The material from the prospective study consisted of cDNA or gDNA derived from T cells, B-cell-depleted T cells, or PBMCs. Where HLA class I and class II types were available, the types were taken from metadata supplied by the sample provider, not from assay-based typing. The dataset comprised deeply sampled blood TCRbeta repertoires from subjects exposed to, actively infected with, or recovered from COVID-19. The repertoires were released in a freely available public database intended as a resource for research on the immune response to SARS-CoV-2. Samples were obtained from the ongoing ImmuneRACE study (first 160 participants) and from over 1,000 subjects provided by 6 global collaborators. Sample metadata almost always included a de-identified subject ID, COVID-19 status, age in years and sex.

Regarding this clone: The specificity of this receptor is unknown. No quality values exist for individual bases; no much larger clone is one base distant.

The CDR3 contains 16 residues, cysteine and phenylalanine counted. The only DNA kept is the CDR3, 48 bases in frame from the first base. The germline V gene (reference sequence) provides CDR1 SEHNR and CDR2 FQNEAQ. The trim is 6 bases for V and 0 bases for J, with a gap of 17 bases between the germline ends. TCRbeta CDR3 regions were amplified from genomic DNA by means of the immunoSEQ Assay, a bias-controlled multiplex PCR. The original pipeline was this. The number of nucleated cells in each sample was estimated by amplification of reference gene primers within the assay. To quantify the absolute abundance of each unique TCRbeta CDR3 rearrangement, sequence reads were collapsed and filtered. Productive Simpson clonality was computed per sample as the square root of Simpson's diversity index over productive rearrangements. Held by TCRdb, this immuneACCESS table contains in-frame sequences only and omits some clones. Under half of the omission traces to an unresolved V gene where checked; the cause of the rest is unknown. The DNA was the basis for D and trimming; V, J and clone size are from that table. Across this sample there are about 200,000 clones, with 80% to 90% seen only once. Jointly, the top ten make up less than 15% of the sample.

Whole blood was collected in K2EDTA tubes by collaborating institutions according to the institutions' own protocols. For TCRbeta analysis, collaborators shipped samples in one of three forms: frozen whole blood, isolated PBMCs, or DNA extracted from either of those sample types. The study at large found these results: The amount of clinical and demographic metadata varied by source and participant and was provided uncurated.

This clonotype was obtained from a human donor in a cohort sampled during active COVID-19. The sequenced material came from peripheral blood. The sequence links TRBV7-9 to TRBJ1-1; no confident D gene assignment can be made. The CDR3 in this case is CASSPVHPSMNTEAFF. The sequenced DNA: TGTGCCAGCAGTCCCGTCCATCCGTCTATGAACACTGAAGCTTTCTTT.